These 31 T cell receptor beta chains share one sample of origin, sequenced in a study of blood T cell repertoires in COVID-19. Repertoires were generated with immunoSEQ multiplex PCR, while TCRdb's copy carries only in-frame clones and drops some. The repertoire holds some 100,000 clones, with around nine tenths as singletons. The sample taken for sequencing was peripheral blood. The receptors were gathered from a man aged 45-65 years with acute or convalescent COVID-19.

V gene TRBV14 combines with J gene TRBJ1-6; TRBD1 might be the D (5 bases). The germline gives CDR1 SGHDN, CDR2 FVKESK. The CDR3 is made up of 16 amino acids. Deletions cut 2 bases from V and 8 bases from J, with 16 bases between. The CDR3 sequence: CASSQLAGQGDSPLHF. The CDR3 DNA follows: TGTGCCAGCAGCCAATTAGCGGGGCAGGGAGATTCACCCCTCCACTTT.

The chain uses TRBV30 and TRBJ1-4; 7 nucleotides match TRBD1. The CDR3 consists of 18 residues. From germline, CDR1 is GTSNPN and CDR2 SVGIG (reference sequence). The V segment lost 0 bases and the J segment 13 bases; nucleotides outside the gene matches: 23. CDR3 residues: CAWSVPLFTGVAIYRLFF. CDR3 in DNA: TGTGCCTGGAGTGTGCCCCTCTTCACAGGGGTCGCAATTTACCGACTGTTTTTT.

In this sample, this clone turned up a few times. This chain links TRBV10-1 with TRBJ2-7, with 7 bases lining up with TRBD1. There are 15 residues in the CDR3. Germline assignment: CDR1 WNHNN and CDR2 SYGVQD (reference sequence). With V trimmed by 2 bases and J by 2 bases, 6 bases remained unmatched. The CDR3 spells CASSEGTGAAYEQYF. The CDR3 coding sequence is TGCGCCAGCAGTGAGGGAACAGGGGCAGCCTACGAGCAGTACTTC.

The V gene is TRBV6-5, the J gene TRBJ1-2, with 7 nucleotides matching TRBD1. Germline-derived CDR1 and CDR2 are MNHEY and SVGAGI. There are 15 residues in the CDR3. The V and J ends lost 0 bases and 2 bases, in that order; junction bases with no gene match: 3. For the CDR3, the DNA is TGTGCCAGCAGTTACTCGGGACAGCTGAACTATGGCTACACCTTC. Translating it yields CASSYSGQLNYGYTF.

CDR3 amino acids: CASSLPGTPPYEQYF. The CDR3 nucleotides are TGCGCCAGCAGCTTGCCCGGGACACCTCCCTACGAGCAGTACTTC. The chain carries TRBV5-1 and TRBJ2-7; possible D gene TRBD1, 6 bases. CDR1 SGHRS and CDR2 YFSETQ come from the germline V gene. This CDR3 has 15 amino acids. Trimming took off 1 base at V and 2 bases at J, with 13 bases between the two ends.

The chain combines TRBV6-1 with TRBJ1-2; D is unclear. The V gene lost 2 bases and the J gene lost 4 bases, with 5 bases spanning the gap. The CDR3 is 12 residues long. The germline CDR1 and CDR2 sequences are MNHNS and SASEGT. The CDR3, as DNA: TGTGCCAGCAGTGAACAGGTCTATGGCTACACCTTC. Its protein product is CASSEQVYGYTF.

The CDR3 DNA follows: TGTGCCAGCAGCTCGTGGCCTAGCGGGAGAGGCGCCGGGGAGCTGTTTTTT. It translates to CASSSWPSGRGAGELFF. This chain joins TRBV7-2 and TRBJ2-2, with 10 bases lining up with TRBD2. The CDR3 has 17 residues. Germline V CDR1 and CDR2: SGHTA, FQGNSA. J was trimmed by 6 bases and V by 4 bases; bases with no gene match: 11.

CDR3 in DNA: TGTGCCAGCAGCCCCCTAGCGGGAGGCCACACAGATACGCAGTATTTT. Amino acids: CASSPLAGGHTDTQYF. The chain couples TRBV11-2 to TRBJ2-3; 11 positions agree with TRBD2. This CDR3 spans 16 amino acids. J lost 2 bases, V lost 5 bases, and 6 bases had no gene match. Germline V CDR1 and CDR2: SGHAT, FQNNGV.

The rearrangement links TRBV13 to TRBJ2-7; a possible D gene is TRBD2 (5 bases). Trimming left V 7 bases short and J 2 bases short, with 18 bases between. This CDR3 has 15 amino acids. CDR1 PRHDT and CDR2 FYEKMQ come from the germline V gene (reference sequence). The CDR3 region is CASTAGVAPTYEQYF. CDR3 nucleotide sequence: TGTGCCAGCACAGCTGGGGTAGCGCCCACCTACGAGCAGTACTTC.

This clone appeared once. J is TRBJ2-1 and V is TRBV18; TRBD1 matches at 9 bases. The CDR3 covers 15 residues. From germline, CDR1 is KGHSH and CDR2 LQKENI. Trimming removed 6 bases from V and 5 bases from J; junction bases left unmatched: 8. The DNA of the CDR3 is TGTGCCAGCTCTCTACAGGGGGCGCGGGACAATGAGCAGTTCTTC. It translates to CASSLQGARDNEQFF.

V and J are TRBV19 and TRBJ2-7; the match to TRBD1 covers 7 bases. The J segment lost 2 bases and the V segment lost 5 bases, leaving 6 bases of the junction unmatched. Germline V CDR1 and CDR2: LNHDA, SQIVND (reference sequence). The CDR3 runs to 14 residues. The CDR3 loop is CASSARTGTYEQYF. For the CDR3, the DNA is TGTGCCAGTAGTGCTCGGACAGGAACCTACGAGCAGTACTTC.

The CDR3 bases are TGTGCCAGCAGCGTAGGGAAGGGGATTAACTATGGCTACACCTTC. It specifies CASSVGKGINYGYTF. The V call is TRBV9, the J call TRBJ1-2; tentatively, D is TRBD1 (5 bases). The CDR3 is made up of 15 amino acids. V was cut by 0 bases and J by 1 base, with 10 bases left in between. Germline CDR1 is SGDLS and CDR2 is YYNGEE.

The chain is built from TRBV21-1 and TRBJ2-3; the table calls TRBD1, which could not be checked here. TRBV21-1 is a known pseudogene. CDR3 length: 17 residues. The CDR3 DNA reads TGTGCCAGCAGCAATGGGGACGACAGGCCCAACACAGATACGCAGTATTTT. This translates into CASSNGDDRPNTDTQYF.

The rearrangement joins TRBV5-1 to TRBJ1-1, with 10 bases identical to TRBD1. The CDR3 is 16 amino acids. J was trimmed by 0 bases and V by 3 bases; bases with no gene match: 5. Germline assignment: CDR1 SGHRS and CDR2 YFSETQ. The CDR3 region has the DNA TGCGCCAGCAGCTCGGGACAGGGGACGATGAACACTGAAGCTTTCTTT. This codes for CASSSGQGTMNTEAFF.

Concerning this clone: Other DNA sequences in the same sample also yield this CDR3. CDR3 residues: CASSLQGNYGYTF. The DNA of the CDR3 is TGTGCCAGCAGCTTGCAGGGTAACTATGGCTACACCTTC. The V and J genes are TRBV7-9 and TRBJ1-2; D is possibly TRBD1 (5 bases). V lost 3 bases and J 1 base, leaving 6 bases between the germline ends. Germline-derived CDR1 and CDR2 are SEHNR and FQNEAQ (reference sequence). The CDR3 runs to 13 residues.

This chain's CDR3 is CASSFNGAGDQETQYF. The CDR3 DNA reads TGTGCCAGCAGCTTTAACGGAGCGGGAGACCAAGAGACCCAGTACTTC. V usage is TRBV7-2 and J usage is TRBJ2-5; TRBD2 matches at 8 bases. The V gene end was trimmed by 3 bases and the J gene end by 0 bases; junction bases not matched to a gene: 6. Germline CDR1 reads SGHTA; CDR2 reads FQGNSA. The CDR3 is 16 residues long.

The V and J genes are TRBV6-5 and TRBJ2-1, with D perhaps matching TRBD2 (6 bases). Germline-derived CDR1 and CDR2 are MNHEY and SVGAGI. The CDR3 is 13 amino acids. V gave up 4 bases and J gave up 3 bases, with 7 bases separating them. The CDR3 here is CASSLADYNEQFF. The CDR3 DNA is TGTGCCAGCAGTTTAGCGGACTACAATGAGCAGTTCTTC.

In DNA form, the CDR3 reads TGTGCCAGTAGTATGCCCCGATCCAGGGGTGGCGATGGCTACACCTTC. It yields the protein CASSMPRSRGGDGYTF. The V and J genes are TRBV19 and TRBJ1-2, with D maybe TRBD1 (6 bases). The V end was cut by 3 bases, the J end by 6 bases, with 20 bases between. In germline, CDR1 is LNHDA, CDR2 SQIVND (reference sequence). The CDR3 covers 16 residues. Combining the CDR3 with reference TRBV19 and TRBJ1-2 gives the whole variable domain DGGITQSPKYLFRKEGQNVTLSCEQNLNHDAMYWYRQDPGQGLRLIYYSQIVNDFQKGDIAEGYSVSREKKESFPLTVTSAQKNPTAFYLCASSMPRSRGGDGYTFGSGTRLTVV.

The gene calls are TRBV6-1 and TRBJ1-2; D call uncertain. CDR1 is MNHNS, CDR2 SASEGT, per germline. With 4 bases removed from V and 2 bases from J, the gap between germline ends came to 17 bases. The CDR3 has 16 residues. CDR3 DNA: TGTGCCAGCAGTGGCCCCCGGGATAACTTAAACTATGGCTACACCTTC. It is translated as CASSGPRDNLNYGYTF.

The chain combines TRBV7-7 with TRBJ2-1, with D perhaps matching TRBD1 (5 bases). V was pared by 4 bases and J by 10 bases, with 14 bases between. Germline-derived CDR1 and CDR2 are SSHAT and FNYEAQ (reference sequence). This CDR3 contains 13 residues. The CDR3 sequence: CASSSDVRQEQFF. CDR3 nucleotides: TGTGCCAGCAGCTCAGACGTAAGACAGGAGCAGTTCTTC. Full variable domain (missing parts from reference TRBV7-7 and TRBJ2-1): GAGVSQSPRYKVTKRGQDVTLRCDPISSHATLYWYQQALGQGPEFLTYFNYEAQPDKSGLPSDRFSAERPEGSISTLTIQRTEQRDSAMYRCASSSDVRQEQFFGPGTRLTVL.

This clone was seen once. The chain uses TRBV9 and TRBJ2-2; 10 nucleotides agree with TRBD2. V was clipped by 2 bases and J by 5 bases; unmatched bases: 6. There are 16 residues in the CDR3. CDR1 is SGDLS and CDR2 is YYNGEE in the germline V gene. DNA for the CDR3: TGTGCCAGCAGCGTGGCGGGGACTAGCGCGACCGGGGAGCTGTTTTTT. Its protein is CASSVAGTSATGELFF.

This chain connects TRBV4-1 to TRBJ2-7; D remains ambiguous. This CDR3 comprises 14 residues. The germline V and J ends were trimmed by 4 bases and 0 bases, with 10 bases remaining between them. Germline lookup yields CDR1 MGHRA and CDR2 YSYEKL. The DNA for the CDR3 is TGCGCCAGCAGCCGCACAGAGAGCTCCTACGAGCAGTACTTC. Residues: CASSRTESSYEQYF.

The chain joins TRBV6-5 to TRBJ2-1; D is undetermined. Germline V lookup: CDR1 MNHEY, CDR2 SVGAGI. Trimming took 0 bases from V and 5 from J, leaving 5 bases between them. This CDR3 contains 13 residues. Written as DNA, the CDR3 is TGTGCCAGCAGTTACTCGAGAAACAATGAGCAGTTCTTC. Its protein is CASSYSRNNEQFF.

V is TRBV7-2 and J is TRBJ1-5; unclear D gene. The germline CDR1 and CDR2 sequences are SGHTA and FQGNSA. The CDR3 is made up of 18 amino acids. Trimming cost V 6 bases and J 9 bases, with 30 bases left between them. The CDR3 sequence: CASSPAYGQVARGGPQHF. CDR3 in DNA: TGTGCCAGCAGTCCCGCCTACGGGCAGGTAGCAAGAGGAGGGCCCCAGCATTTT.

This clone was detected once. The CDR3 nucleotides are TGTGCCAGCAGCCCCGGGACAGGGGTTCAGCCCCAGCATTTT. Encoded protein: CASSPGTGVQPQHF. The V gene is TRBV6-2 or TRBV6-3, the J gene TRBJ1-5; 10 bases align to TRBD1. Losses at the gene ends were 6 bases for V and 6 bases for J; bases not matched to a gene: 5. The CDR3 contains 14 residues. The V gene's germline CDR1 is MNHEY and CDR2 SVGEGT.

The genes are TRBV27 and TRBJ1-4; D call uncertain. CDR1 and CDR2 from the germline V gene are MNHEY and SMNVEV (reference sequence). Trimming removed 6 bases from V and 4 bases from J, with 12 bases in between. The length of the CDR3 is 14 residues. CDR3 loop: CASRPKPNNEKLFF. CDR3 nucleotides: TGTGCCAGCAGACCGAAACCTAATAATGAAAAACTGTTTTTT.

CDR3 in amino acids: CASILRTGYATEAFF. The DNA for the CDR3 is TGTGCCAGCATCTTGAGGACAGGGTATGCCACTGAAGCTTTCTTT. The chain recombines TRBV27 with TRBJ1-1; 8 bases are shared with TRBD1. Germline V gene lookup returns CDR1 MNHEY and CDR2 SMNVEV (reference sequence). V shed 7 bases and J 4 bases; nucleotides not matched to a gene: 11. The CDR3 covers 15 residues.

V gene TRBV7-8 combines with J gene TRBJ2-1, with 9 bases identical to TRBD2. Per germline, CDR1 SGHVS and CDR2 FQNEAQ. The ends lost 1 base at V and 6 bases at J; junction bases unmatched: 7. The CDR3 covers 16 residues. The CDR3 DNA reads TGTGCCAGCAGCTTAGTGTCTAGCGGGGCCCTCAATGAGCAGTTCTTC. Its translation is CASSLVSSGALNEQFF.

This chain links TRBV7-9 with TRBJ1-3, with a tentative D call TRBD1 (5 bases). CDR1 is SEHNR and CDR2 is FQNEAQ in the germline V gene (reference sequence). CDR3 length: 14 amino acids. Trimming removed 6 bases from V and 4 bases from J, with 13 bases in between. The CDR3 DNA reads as TGTGCCAGCAGTTTAAGGGGCCTCGGAAACACCATATATTTT. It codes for CASSLRGLGNTIYF.

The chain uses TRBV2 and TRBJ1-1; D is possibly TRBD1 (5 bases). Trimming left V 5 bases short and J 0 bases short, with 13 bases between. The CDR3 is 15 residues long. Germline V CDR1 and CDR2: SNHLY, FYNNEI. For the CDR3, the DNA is TGTGCCAGCAGTAGGCGGACACATATGAACACTGAAGCTTTCTTT. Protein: CASSRRTHMNTEAFF.

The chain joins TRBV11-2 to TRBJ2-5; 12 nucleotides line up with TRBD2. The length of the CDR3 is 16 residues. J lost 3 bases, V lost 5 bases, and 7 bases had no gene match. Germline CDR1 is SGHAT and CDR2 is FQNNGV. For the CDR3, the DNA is TGTGCCAGCAGCACCTGGACTAGCGGGGTGGAAGAGACCCAGTACTTC. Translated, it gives CASSTWTSGVEETQYF.